These 14 T cell receptor beta chains were sequenced from one sample in a study of tissue T cells after allogeneic stem cell transplantation. This research-autopsy study prospectively enrolled adult allogeneic hematopoietic cell transplant recipients with steroid-refractory graft-versus-host disease. Produced via immunoSEQ multiplex PCR; TCRdb's table is partial and in-frame only. This sample has 2,000 to 2,500 clones, with roughly 69% found just once. The sample here was transverse colon tissue, taken at autopsy. Every receptor here comes from a male patient at least 60 years old with steroid-refractory graft-versus-host disease after an allogeneic stem cell transplant. Part of the T cells may come from the graft donor.

CDR3 protein: CASGSTGGGHEQYF. As DNA, the CDR3 is TGTGCTAGTGGTTCGACAGGGGGCGGGCACGAGCAGTACTTC. The rearrangement links TRBV12-5 to TRBJ2-7; 10 bases line up with TRBD1. Germline lookup yields CDR1 LGHNT and CDR2 FRNRAP. The CDR3 consists of 14 residues. V lost 4 bases, J lost 5 bases, and 5 bases stayed unmatched.

This chain joins TRBV19 and TRBJ1-1; possible D gene TRBD1, 5 bases. This CDR3 comprises 16 residues. The V and J ends lost 6 bases and 1 base respectively, with 18 bases between them. CDR1 and CDR2 from the germline V gene are LNHDA and SQIVND (reference sequence). CDR3 in amino acids: CASSPWDGVRNTEAFF. CDR3 DNA: TGTGCCAGTAGCCCGTGGGACGGCGTACGGAACACTGAAGCTTTCTTT.

This clone was seen a handful of times. CDR3 region: CASSPGGGTSYGYTF. CDR3 bases: TGCGCCAGCAGCCCAGGAGGGGGGACCTCCTATGGCTACACCTTC. The chain is built from TRBV5-1 and TRBJ1-2; D perhaps matches TRBD1 (6 bases). This CDR3 region has 15 residues. Trimming took off 4 bases at V and 4 bases at J, with 17 bases between the two ends. CDR1 and CDR2 (germline): SGHRS, YFSETQ.

This chain uses TRBV27 with TRBJ2-6; D is uncertain. The CDR3 spans 15 residues. Germline CDR1 reads MNHEY; CDR2 reads SMNVEV (reference sequence). Trimming shortened V by 6 bases and J by 0 bases, and 9 bases separated the two germline ends. The CDR3 nucleotides read TGTGCCAGCAGCCTATTGGGCTCTGGGGCCAACGTCCTGACTTTC. Translating it yields CASSLLGSGANVLTF.

CDR3 coding DNA: TGCAGCGTTGAGACTAGCGGGGCGGTCCTGACCCAGTACTTC. Its translation is CSVETSGAVLTQYF. The chain uses TRBV29-1 and TRBJ2-5; TRBD2 aligns across 11 bases. Per the germline V gene, CDR1 is SQVTM and CDR2 is ANQGSEA. There are 14 residues in the CDR3. V was clipped by 3 bases and J by 7 bases; unmatched bases: 7. Supplemented by reference TRBV29-1 and TRBJ2-5, the full variable domain reads SAVISQKPSRDICQRGTSLTIQCQVDSQVTMMFWYRQQPGQSLTLIATANQGSEATYESGFVIDKFPISRPNLTFSTLTVSNMSPEDSSIYLCSVETSGAVLTQYFGPGTRLLVL.

This clone was observed a handful of times. This sequence joins TRBV19 and TRBJ1-4, with 9 nucleotides matching TRBD1. This CDR3 contains 13 residues. Germline-derived CDR1 and CDR2 are LNHDA and SQIVND (reference sequence). Trimming removed 7 bases from V and 7 bases from J; junction bases left unmatched: 4. In DNA form, the CDR3 reads TGTGCCAGTACGGGACAGGGCGCTGAAAAACTGTTTTTT. Encoded protein: CASTGQGAEKLFF. Together with reference TRBV19 and TRBJ1-4, the CDR3 gives the full variable domain: DGGITQSPKYLFRKEGQNVTLSCEQNLNHDAMYWYRQDPGQGLRLIYYSQIVNDFQKGDIAEGYSVSREKKESFPLTVTSAQKNPTAFYLCASTGQGAEKLFFGSGTQLSVL.

The chain employs TRBV7-2 and TRBJ2-1; D remains unclear. The V end lost 5 bases, the J end lost 4 bases, and 15 bases lay between the germline ends. The CDR3 extends over 15 amino acids. Per the germline V gene, CDR1 is SGHTA and CDR2 is FQGNSA. For the CDR3, the DNA is TGTGCCAGCAGCCCGGCGACCGTACGTTACAATGAGCAGTTCTTC. It specifies CASSPATVRYNEQFF.

This sequence joins TRBV18 and TRBJ2-3, with 8 bases aligning to TRBD1. V lost 9 bases to trimming and J lost 1 base; unmatched junction nucleotides: 3. Germline V lookup: CDR1 KGHSH, CDR2 LQKENI. CDR3 length: 13 amino acids. This CDR3 reads CASKDRGTDTQYF. The CDR3 DNA is TGTGCCAGTAAGGACAGGGGCACAGATACGCAGTATTTT.

V is TRBV3-1 (or the pseudogene TRBV3-2) and J is TRBJ2-5; 11 bases are a match to TRBD2. The germline gives CDR1 LGHDT, CDR2 YNNKEL (reference sequence). V gave up 0 bases and J gave up 2 bases; unmatched junction bases: 5. CDR3 length: 17 amino acids. CDR3 sequence (DNA): TGTGCCAGCAGCCAAGAGAGACTAGCGGGGAAACAAGAGACCCAGTACTTC. This encodes CASSQERLAGKQETQYF.

V usage is TRBV21-1 and J usage is TRBJ2-7; TRBD2 was called by the table and not checked on the DNA. TRBV21-1 is recorded as a pseudogene. The CDR3 is made up of 15 amino acids. The DNA for the CDR3 is TGTGCCAGCAGCAAATGCAGGAAAGGGGAGGTAGAGCAGTACTTC. This encodes CASSKCRKGEVEQYF.

The gene calls are TRBV19 and TRBJ2-3, with D possibly matching TRBD1 (6 bases). CDR3 length: 13 residues. The germline CDR1 and CDR2 sequences are LNHDA and SQIVND (reference sequence). V was pared by 10 bases and J by 5 bases, with 16 bases between. CDR3 sequence: CATAPGQEDTQYF. DNA for the CDR3: TGTGCCACCGCGCCGGGACAAGAAGATACGCAGTATTTT.

This rearrangement joins TRBV5-6 to TRBJ1-2; D is unclear. The CDR3 extends over 13 amino acids. The germline gives CDR1 SGHDT, CDR2 YYEEEE. Trimming pared 0 bases from V and 4 bases from J, leaving 7 bases between. CDR3 in DNA: TGTGCCAGCAGCTTGGACAGAACCTATGGCTACACCTTC. This codes for CASSLDRTYGYTF.

By frequency in the sample, this clone is large. The rearrangement joins TRBV29-1 to TRBJ1-1, with 7 bases identical to TRBD1. The CDR3 consists of 13 residues. Per germline, CDR1 SQVTM and CDR2 ANQGSEA. Losses at the gene ends were 4 bases for V and 7 bases for J; bases not matched to a gene: 9. CDR3 nucleotide sequence: TGCAGCGTTGCTGACAGGGTTTTTATTGAAGCTTTCTTT. Translating it yields CSVADRVFIEAFF.

V and J are TRBV5-6 and TRBJ2-7, with no clear D. The CDR3 is made up of 12 amino acids. Trimming cost V 0 bases and J 6 bases, with 7 bases left between them. Germline values: CDR1 SGHDT, CDR2 YYEEEE. In DNA, the CDR3 is TGTGCCAGCAGCTTGGTGAGAAGCGAGCAGTACTTC. Its protein is CASSLVRSEQYF.